This passage covers 16 T cell receptor beta chains from one sample sequenced in a study of cytomegalovirus exposure and HLA in healthy donors. Use of 60 Vbeta and 13 Jbeta primers characterized the PCR. This table comes from immunoSEQ multiplex PCR, and its TCRdb copy is limited to in-frame clones, with some not included. Of over 100,000 clones listed, approximately 80% were seen once; the top ten hold approximately 1.4%. Sequencing used PBMCs. Every receptor here comes from a female donor in good health and CMV-seronegative.

The J gene is TRBJ2-1, the V gene TRBV7-8, with 8 nucleotides matching TRBD1. The germline CDR1 and CDR2 sequences are SGHVS and FQNEAQ. V dropped 4 bases and J dropped 8; count of bases not matched to a gene: 4. The CDR3 sequence is 13 residues long. The CDR3 nucleotides are TGTGCCAGCAGCTCGGACAGGGAGGATGAGCAGTTCTTC. Encoded protein: CASSSDREDEQFF.

The genes are TRBV10-1 and TRBJ2-7; D is perhaps TRBD1 (5 bases). This CDR3 comprises 14 residues. V was trimmed by 5 bases and J by 2 bases, leaving 13 bases between them. Germline loops: CDR1 WNHNN, CDR2 SYGVQD (reference sequence). CDR3 sequence: CASSNRWTPYEQYF. The CDR3 DNA reads as TGCGCCAGCAGTAACAGGTGGACCCCCTACGAGCAGTACTTC.

CDR3 protein: CASSLTGGGSGANVLTF. The DNA of the CDR3 is TGCGCCAGCAGCCTGACAGGGGGCGGCTCTGGGGCCAACGTCCTGACTTTC. This chain connects TRBV4-3 to TRBJ2-6, with 10 bases identical to TRBD1. The CDR3 is made up of 17 amino acids. The germline V gene has CDR1 LGHNA and CDR2 YSLEER. V shed 4 bases and J 0 bases; nucleotides not matched to a gene: 3.

Worth noting for this clone: Within the sample, other DNA sequences also encode this same CDR3. This rearrangement joins TRBV4-3 to TRBJ2-7, with 11 bases fitting TRBD2. Germline values: CDR1 LGHNA, CDR2 YSLEER. The CDR3 is made up of 15 amino acids. Trimming cost V 1 base and J 3 bases; bases outside gene matches: 2. CDR3 residues: CASSQGTSGGYEQYF. The CDR3 bases are TGCGCCAGCAGCCAAGGTACTAGCGGGGGCTACGAGCAGTACTTC.

This chain joins TRBV5-4 and TRBJ2-7, with TRBD1 matching 7 bases. The CDR3 is 15 amino acids. The V segment lost 4 bases and the J segment 5 bases; nucleotides outside the gene matches: 12. The germline CDR1 and CDR2 sequences are SGHNT and YYREEE (reference sequence). The CDR3 DNA sequence: TGTGCCAGCAGCCATCAAAAGACAGGGATCGACGAGCAGTACTTC. As protein: CASSHQKTGIDEQYF.

The genes are TRBV5-1 and TRBJ2-1, with 9 bases fitting TRBD2. V lost 3 bases and J lost 4; bases outside the gene matches: 5. The CDR3 contains 15 residues. The germline gives CDR1 SGHRS, CDR2 YFSETQ. The CDR3 DNA reads as TGCGCCAGCAGCTCCGTAGCGGGGGTTTACAATGAGCAGTTCTTC. Translated: CASSSVAGVYNEQFF.

The chain employs TRBV5-4 and TRBJ1-1; D gene ambiguous. V was pared by 5 bases and J by 3 bases, with 11 bases between. In germline, CDR1 is SGHNT, CDR2 YYREEE (reference sequence). This CDR3 spans 13 amino acids. The CDR3 region has the DNA TGTGCCAGCAGAAATGCGGGAGACACTGAAGCTTTCTTT. Its translation: CASRNAGDTEAFF. Using reference TRBV5-4 and TRBJ1-1 for the parts outside the CDR3, the full variable domain is ETGVTQSPTHLIKTRGQQVTLRCSSQSGHNTVSWYQQALGQGPQFIFQYYREEENGRGNFPPRFSGLQFPNYSSELNVNALELDDSALYLCASRNAGDTEAFFGQGTRLTVV.

J is TRBJ2-3 and V is TRBV5-1; 13 bases are a match to TRBD2. The CDR3 covers 15 residues. The germline CDR1 and CDR2 sequences are SGHRS and YFSETQ. The trim removed 2 bases at V and 3 bases at J, leaving 0 bases unmatched. The CDR3 is CASSLLAGGTDTQYF. CDR3 in DNA: TGCGCCAGCAGCTTACTAGCGGGAGGGACAGATACGCAGTATTTT.

The rearrangement joins TRBV9 to TRBJ2-7, with 9 nucleotides matching TRBD1. The CDR3 extends over 15 amino acids. CDR1 is SGDLS, CDR2 YYNGEE, per germline. With V trimmed by 4 bases and J by 3 bases, 8 bases remained unmatched. This CDR3 is CASSIGPGQGYEQYF. CDR3 nucleotides: TGTGCCAGCAGCATCGGGCCGGGACAGGGCTACGAGCAGTACTTC. Combining the CDR3 with reference TRBV9 and TRBJ2-7 gives the whole variable domain DSGVTQTPKHLITATGQRVTLRCSPRSGDLSVYWYQQSLDQGLQFLIQYYNGEERAKGNILERFSAQQFPDLHSELNLSSLELGDSALYFCASSIGPGQGYEQYFGPGTRLTVT.

The chain couples TRBV11-3 to TRBJ2-7; 9 bases align to TRBD2. CDR1 and CDR2 (germline): SGHNT, YENEEA. V was clipped by 1 base and J by 2 bases; unmatched bases: 3. This CDR3 is built from 15 residues. CDR3 DNA sequence: TGTGCCAGCAGCTTAGGTCCTAGCGGGGCCTACGAGCAGTACTTC. It specifies CASSLGPSGAYEQYF.

The gene calls are TRBV28 and TRBJ1-4; no reliable D call. V was pared by 6 bases and J by 3 bases, with 14 bases between. Per the germline V gene, CDR1 is MDHEN and CDR2 is SYDVKM. This CDR3 contains 15 residues. For the CDR3, the DNA is TGTGCCAGCAGCCCCACTACACGATCTAATGAAAAACTGTTTTTT. Its protein is CASSPTTRSNEKLFF. Using reference TRBV28 and TRBJ1-4 for the parts outside the CDR3, the full variable domain is DVKVTQSSRYLVKRTGEKVFLECVQDMDHENMFWYRQDPGLGLRLIYFSYDVKMKEKGDIPEGYSVSREKKERFSLILESASTNQTSMYLCASSPTTRSNEKLFFGSGTQLSVL.

The rearrangement links TRBV19 to TRBJ2-2; 7 bases map to TRBD1. V gave up 3 bases and J gave up 6 bases; unmatched junction bases: 16. The CDR3 is 18 residues long. In germline, CDR1 is LNHDA, CDR2 SQIVND (reference sequence). The CDR3 sequence is CASSMAPWVGGEAGELFF. CDR3 sequence (DNA): TGTGCCAGTAGTATGGCCCCCTGGGTAGGGGGCGAGGCCGGGGAGCTGTTTTTT.

The chain links TRBV4-3 to TRBJ2-7; 12 bases fit TRBD2. The length of the CDR3 is 15 residues. J lost 0 bases, V lost 4 bases, and 1 base had no gene match. The germline CDR1 and CDR2 sequences are LGHNA and YSLEER. CDR3 DNA sequence: TGCGCCAGCAGCCCGACTAGCGGGAGCTCCTACGAGCAGTACTTC. Translation: CASSPTSGSSYEQYF.

This clone was seen a few times. This rearrangement joins TRBV7-3 to TRBJ2-3; the match to TRBD2 covers 10 bases. Germline V gene lookup returns CDR1 SGHTA and CDR2 FQGTGA. J was trimmed by 5 bases and V by 2 bases; bases with no gene match: 13. The CDR3 runs 18 residues. CDR3 sequence reads: CASSLDPLASGRQDTQYF. The CDR3 nucleotides are TGTGCCAGCAGCTTAGACCCCTTAGCTAGCGGGAGACAAGATACGCAGTATTTT.

V usage is TRBV28 and J usage is TRBJ1-2, with 7 bases identical to TRBD1. CDR1 is MDHEN, CDR2 SYDVKM, per germline. This CDR3 is built from 13 residues. V dropped 6 bases and J dropped 0; count of bases not matched to a gene: 1. The CDR3: CASRDRTNYGYTF. For the CDR3, the DNA is TGTGCCAGCAGGGACAGGACTAACTATGGCTACACCTTC.

The V gene is TRBV5-1, the J gene TRBJ1-4; TRBD1 matches 7 bases. After removal of 3 bases from V and 6 bases from J, the junction contained 11 bases not matched to a gene. Germline lookup yields CDR1 SGHRS and CDR2 YFSETQ. The CDR3 loop spans 16 amino acids. CDR3 DNA: TGCGCCAGCAGCTGGACTGGGACAGAGCTTTATGAAAAACTGTTTTTT. Translation gives CASSWTGTELYEKLFF.